The 29 T cell receptor beta chains below all came from one sample that was sequenced in a study of T cells after yellow fever vaccination. MiXCR, run by TCRdb on the 5' RACE reads, gives a single entry per CDR3 protein. The sample contains some 320,000 distinct CDR3 sequences, roughly 8.7% of which appear only once. The input for sequencing was PBMCs, taken on the day of the first yellow fever vaccination. These receptor sequences come from a man between 18 and 29 years old who received the YFV17D yellow fever vaccine.

This clonotype was detected many times. CDR3 in DNA: TGTGCCAGCAGCTTCCCGCGGGACTTATCAGATACGCAGTATTTT. Translated, it gives CASSFPRDLSDTQYF. The chain employs TRBV11-2 and TRBJ2-3; D may be TRBD2 (6 bases). V was clipped by 3 bases and J by 4 bases, with 14 bases between them. The CDR3 has 15 residues. Germline CDR1 SGHAT, CDR2 FQNNGV.

This clonotype was observed at least ten times. J is TRBJ2-5 and V is TRBV3-1, with a weak D call TRBD2 (6 bases). CDR3 length: 13 residues. Trimming took off 4 bases at V and 5 bases at J, with 11 bases between the two ends. From germline, CDR1 is LGHDT and CDR2 YNNKEL (reference sequence). CDR3 nucleotides: TGTGCCAGCAGCCGGGACTTTCCGGAGACCCAGTACTTC. It encodes CASSRDFPETQYF.

This clonotype has a handful of counts. The chain joins TRBV5-5 to TRBJ2-5; 7 nucleotides match TRBD1. Germline trimming cut 4 bases from V and 3 bases from J; bases unmatched to any gene: 3. There are 13 residues in the CDR3. The germline CDR1 and CDR2 sequences are SGHKS and YYEKEE (reference sequence). The CDR3 reads CASSIGTEETQYF. The CDR3 region has the DNA TGTGCCAGCAGCATCGGGACAGAAGAGACCCAGTACTTC.

This chain uses TRBV10-2 with TRBJ2-5, with 9 bases lining up with TRBD2. The CDR3 runs to 15 residues. Trimming cost V 3 bases and J 3 bases; bases outside gene matches: 5. The germline gives CDR1 WSHSY, CDR2 SAAADI. DNA of the CDR3: TGCGCCAGCAGTGATCCAGCGGGGGGTAAAGAGACCCAGTACTTC. Residues: CASSDPAGGKETQYF.

The chain has TRBV19 and TRBJ2-1; 10 bases are shared with TRBD2. Germline V gives CDR1 LNHDA, CDR2 SQIVND (reference sequence). V lost 5 bases and J lost 4; bases outside the gene matches: 8. The CDR3 sequence is 16 residues long. CDR3 coding DNA: TGTGCCAGTAGTGGGGGTTGGACTAGCGGATACAATGAGCAGTTCTTC. It encodes CASSGGWTSGYNEQFF.

The V and J genes are TRBV4-1 and TRBJ2-7; tentatively, D is TRBD1 or TRBD2 (5 bases each). Germline CDR1 and CDR2: MGHRA and YSYEKL. The CDR3 has 18 amino acids. V lost 0 bases to trimming and J lost 1 base, with 19 bases between them. The CDR3: CASSQDRGTGLLSYEQYF. The CDR3 DNA reads as TGCGCCAGCAGCCAAGATAGGGGCACGGGGCTTCTATCCTACGAGCAGTACTTC.

This clonotype showed up just a few times. The rearrangement joins TRBV9 to TRBJ2-7; 8 nucleotides line up with TRBD2. Germline V lookup: CDR1 SGDLS, CDR2 YYNGEE. This CDR3 is built from 14 residues. J was trimmed by 5 bases and V by 4 bases; bases with no gene match: 8. CDR3 in DNA: TGTGCCAGCAGCCCCCCGGGGGGGGGCAACGAGCAGTACTTC. Translated, it gives CASSPPGGGNEQYF. Looking up the rest from reference TRBV9 and TRBJ2-7 gives the full variable domain: DSGVTQTPKHLITATGQRVTLRCSPRSGDLSVYWYQQSLDQGLQFLIQYYNGEERAKGNILERFSAQQFPDLHSELNLSSLELGDSALYFCASSPPGGGNEQYFGPGTRLTVT.

This clonotype was seen a few times. The V and J genes are TRBV6-4 and TRBJ2-3; 8 bases agree with TRBD1. This CDR3 comprises 14 residues. Germline trimming cut 6 bases from V and 4 bases from J; bases unmatched to any gene: 6. Per the germline V gene, CDR1 is MRHNA and CDR2 is SNTAGT. The CDR3 here is CASSPQGGPDTQYF. Written as DNA, the CDR3 is TGTGCCAGCAGCCCACAGGGGGGCCCAGATACGCAGTATTTT.

This clonotype was counted between two and nine times. The J gene is TRBJ2-5, the V gene TRBV7-9; 10 bases are shared with TRBD2. CDR3 length: 16 amino acids. Trimming removed 4 bases from V and 5 bases from J; junction bases left unmatched: 10. Germline CDR1 reads SEHNR; CDR2 reads FQNEAQ (reference sequence). The CDR3 nucleotides read TGTGCCAGCAGCTCCCCAGAGCGGGGGGGAAGGGAGACCCAGTACTTC. Translating it yields CASSSPERGGRETQYF.

V is TRBV7-9 and J is TRBJ2-1; TRBD2 aligns across 11 bases. Trimming removed 5 bases from V and 0 bases from J; junction bases left unmatched: 6. Per germline, CDR1 SEHNR and CDR2 FQNEAQ (reference sequence). The length of the CDR3 is 17 residues. CDR3 nucleotides: TGTGCCAGCAGCACCGGACTAGCGGGCCTCTCCTACAATGAGCAGTTCTTC. The encoded protein is CASSTGLAGLSYNEQFF.

This chain links TRBV18 with TRBJ1-6, with 9 bases aligning to TRBD1. Trimming took 1 base from V and 8 from J; bases not matched to a gene: 9. Per the germline V gene, CDR1 is KGHSH and CDR2 is LQKENI. The CDR3 runs to 17 residues. For the CDR3, the DNA is TGTGCCAGCTCACCACAGATCCGGACAGGGGATGATTCACCCCTCCACTTT. This translates into CASSPQIRTGDDSPLHF. Full variable domain (outside the CDR3, taken from reference TRBV18 and TRBJ1-6): NAGVMQNPRHLVRRRGQEARLRCSPMKGHSHVYWYRQLPEEGLKFMVYLQKENIIDESGMPKERFSAEFPKEGPSILRIQQVVRGDSAAYFCASSPQIRTGDDSPLHFGNGTRLTVT.

In this sample, this clonotype turned up a few times. CDR3 amino acids: CAALGNTQYF. The DNA for the CDR3 is TGTGCCGCCTTGGGGAATACGCAGTATTTT. The rearrangement joins TRBV6-7 to TRBJ2-3; D ambiguous. TRBV6-7 is an open reading frame whose function is uncertain. This CDR3 region has 10 residues. The V gene lost 11 bases and the J gene lost 7 bases, with 10 bases spanning the gap.

This clonotype was observed a few times. The chain has TRBV9 and TRBJ2-1, with D perhaps TRBD1 (6 bases). The V end lost 0 bases, the J end lost 1 base, and 8 bases lay between the germline ends. CDR1 SGDLS and CDR2 YYNGEE come from the germline V gene. This CDR3 is 15 amino acids long. The CDR3 DNA reads TGTGCCAGCAGCGTAGGGGGGCTATCCTACAATGAGCAGTTCTTC. Its protein is CASSVGGLSYNEQFF.

The chain employs TRBV4-2 and TRBJ2-1; D possibly matches TRBD1 or TRBD2 (5 bases each). This CDR3 is built from 14 residues. Germline assignment: CDR1 LGHNA and CDR2 YNFKEQ. Trimming took off 8 bases at V and 0 bases at J, with 11 bases between the two ends. The CDR3 DNA sequence: TGTGCCAGCGCCGGGGCCCGCTCCTACAATGAGCAGTTCTTC. Protein: CASAGARSYNEQFF.

This chain links TRBV11-2 with TRBJ2-5; TRBD2 matches 10 bases. The trim removed 2 bases at V and 1 base at J, leaving 4 bases unmatched. Germline V gene lookup returns CDR1 SGHAT and CDR2 FQNNGV. The CDR3 totals 16 residues. DNA for the CDR3: TGTGCCAGCAGCTTAAGTAGCGGGGGGACCCAAGAGACCCAGTACTTC. Protein: CASSLSSGGTQETQYF. Supplemented by reference TRBV11-2 and TRBJ2-5, the full variable domain reads EAGVAQSPRYKIIEKRQSVAFWCNPISGHATLYWYQQILGQGPKLLIQFQNNGVVDDSQLPKDRFSAERLKGVDSTLKIQPAKLEDSAVYLCASSLSSGGTQETQYFGPGTRLLVL.

The gene calls are TRBV20-1 and TRBJ1-1, with TRBD1 matching 7 bases. The CDR3 contains 12 residues. V shed 6 bases, J shed 7 bases, and the junction held 8 bases outside the gene matches. CDR1 and CDR2 from the germline V gene are DFQATT and SNEGSKA (reference sequence). The CDR3: CSAPLQGFEAFF. The CDR3 DNA reads TGCAGTGCGCCCCTACAGGGGTTTGAAGCTTTCTTT.

The chain employs TRBV4-3 and TRBJ2-2; 7 bases line up with TRBD1. Trimming cost V 0 bases and J 5 bases; bases outside gene matches: 9. From germline, CDR1 is LGHNA and CDR2 YSLEER. This CDR3 is built from 17 residues. The CDR3: CASSQERVGQRTGELFF. CDR3 sequence (DNA): TGCGCCAGCAGCCAAGAGAGAGTGGGACAGAGAACCGGGGAGCTGTTTTTT.

The J gene is TRBJ1-4, the V gene TRBV12-3 or TRBV12-4, with TRBD1 as a possible D gene (6 bases). The CDR3 runs 15 residues. V was shortened by 3 bases and J by 9 bases, with 17 bases between the two germline ends. The CDR3 bases are TGTGCCAGCAGTTTTGCAGGGGCCGACCCCCAAAAACTGTTTTTT. Amino acid sequence: CASSFAGADPQKLFF.

The J gene is TRBJ1-2, the V gene TRBV7-2, with TRBD1 identical over 8 bases. The CDR3 is 14 amino acids. Germline assignment: CDR1 SGHTA and CDR2 FQGNSA. Trimming took 4 bases from V and 5 from J; bases not matched to a gene: 6. The CDR3 loop is CASSSTGTGYGYTF. CDR3 nucleotides: TGTGCCAGCAGCTCCACCGGGACAGGATATGGCTACACCTTC.

The table lists this clonotype with a few counts. V is TRBV6-5 and J is TRBJ1-1; the D is unclear. The CDR3 contains 16 residues. Germline CDR1 is MNHEY and CDR2 is SVGAGI. The V end lost 5 bases, the J end lost 1 base, and 17 bases lay between the germline ends. As DNA, the CDR3 is TGTGCCAGCAGTACCTTTGGGGTCTCCCGGAACACTGAAGCTTTCTTT. This codes for CASSTFGVSRNTEAFF.

CDR3 loop: CSARMGPRDTEAFF. CDR3 bases: TGCAGTGCTAGAATGGGACCGAGGGACACTGAAGCTTTCTTT. The J gene is TRBJ1-1, the V gene TRBV20-1; D is perhaps TRBD1 (5 bases). V lost 2 bases to trimming and J lost 3 bases, with 13 bases between them. Germline CDR1 DFQATT, CDR2 SNEGSKA (reference sequence). The CDR3 has 14 residues.

CDR3 residues: CASTTREVGYRGYTF. The CDR3 DNA follows: TGTGCCAGCACCACGAGGGAGGTAGGGTATCGTGGCTACACCTTC. The chain joins TRBV12-3 or TRBV12-4 to TRBJ1-2; no clear D. Between the trimmed V and J ends, which lost 7 bases and 7 bases, there was a span of 22 bases. This CDR3 contains 15 residues.

Many counts were recorded for this clonotype. One junction end disagrees with the germline gene, perhaps due to a read error. In DNA, the CDR3 is TGTGCCAGTAGTATCTTTTGGGGGAACGCCGGGGAGCTGTTTTTT. It translates to CASSIFWGNAGELFF. This rearrangement joins TRBV19 to TRBJ2-2, with D tentatively TRBD1 or TRBD2 (5 bases each). CDR1 is LNHDA, CDR2 SQIVND, per germline (reference sequence). CDR3 size: 15 residues.

This clonotype was observed a handful of times. For the CDR3, the DNA is TGCGCCAGCAGCCCCCGGAGGCCGGCAGTTAATGAAAAACTGTTTTTT. This encodes CASSPRRPAVNEKLFF. The rearrangement joins TRBV4-3 to TRBJ1-4; D gene ambiguous. The CDR3 contains 16 residues. Trimming took off 4 bases at V and 4 bases at J, with 16 bases between the two ends. Germline assignment: CDR1 LGHNA and CDR2 YSLEER.

The chain employs TRBV14 and TRBJ1-1; perhaps TRBD1 as D (5 bases). The CDR3 runs to 13 residues. Germline loops: CDR1 SGHDN, CDR2 FVKESK. The ends were cut back, 5 bases at V and 10 bases at J, with 17 bases in the middle. The CDR3 DNA follows: TGTGCCAGCAGCGCGGGGAGGGGCTTGGGAGCTTTCTTT. As protein: CASSAGRGLGAFF.

This clonotype showed up just a few times. The genes are TRBV7-3 and TRBJ1-6, with D uncertain. Trimming pared 6 bases from V and 9 bases from J, leaving 12 bases between. CDR1 SGHTA and CDR2 FQGTGA come from the germline V gene. CDR3 size: 13 residues. CDR3 sequence: CASSFDPSSPLHF. The CDR3 nucleotides read TGTGCCAGCAGTTTCGACCCCAGTTCACCCCTCCACTTT.

This clonotype has ten or more counts. The rearrangement links TRBV12-3 or TRBV12-4 to TRBJ2-5, with D perhaps matching TRBD1 or TRBD2 (5 bases each). V was pared by 3 bases and J by 4 bases, with 9 bases between. This CDR3 comprises 13 residues. The CDR3 nucleotides are TGTGCCAGCAGTTTTGGGGGTGCAGAGACCCAGTACTTC. Protein sequence: CASSFGGAETQYF.

The J gene is TRBJ1-1, the V gene TRBV29-1; 7 bases are shared with TRBD1. Per germline, CDR1 SQVTM and CDR2 ANQGSEA. Trimming cost V 5 bases and J 8 bases; bases outside gene matches: 8. This CDR3 is 12 amino acids long. The CDR3 protein is CSVQPGGSEAFF. The CDR3 region has the DNA TGCAGCGTTCAGCCAGGGGGGTCAGAAGCTTTCTTT.

V is TRBV7-2 and J is TRBJ2-6; D is possibly TRBD1 (6 bases). This CDR3 is built from 13 residues. The V gene lost 5 bases and the J gene lost 8 bases, with 10 bases spanning the gap. In germline, CDR1 is SGHTA, CDR2 FQGNSA. The CDR3 sequence is CASSIQGSNVLTF. CDR3 nucleotides: TGTGCCAGCAGCATACAGGGATCCAACGTCCTGACTTTC.